The sample holds one count of the clone carrying this T cell receptor beta chain. The data were taken from a study of blood T cell repertoires in COVID-19. Only in-frame clones appear in the TCRdb table, and some are missing; sequencing was by immunoSEQ multiplex PCR. This table holds tens of thousands of clones, more than 80% found once. This CDR3 contains 14 residues. Trimming removed 6 bases at V and 5 bases at J, with 16 bases between. CDR1 and CDR2 from the germline V gene are SQVTM and ANQGSEA. Input material: peripheral blood. This sequence originates from a human donor in a cohort sampled during active COVID-19. The chain links TRBV29-1 to TRBJ1-4; D unresolved. The CDR3 protein is CSVVGWGGNEKLFF. Here the CDR3 DNA reads TGCAGCGTCGTCGGTTGGGGAGGGAATGAAAAACTGTTTTTT.